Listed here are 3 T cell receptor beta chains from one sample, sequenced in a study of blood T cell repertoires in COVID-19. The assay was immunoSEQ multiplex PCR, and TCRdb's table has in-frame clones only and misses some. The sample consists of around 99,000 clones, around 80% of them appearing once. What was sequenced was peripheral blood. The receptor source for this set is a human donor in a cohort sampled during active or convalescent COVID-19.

The DNA of the CDR3 is TGTGCCAGCAGTTACTCGACTAGCGGGAGTTGGAAGTACTTC. This translates into CASSYSTSGSWKYF. The chain employs TRBV6-5 and TRBJ2-5; 12 nucleotides agree with TRBD2. V gave up 0 bases and J gave up 12 bases; unmatched junction bases: 5. The CDR3 contains 14 residues. Germline V gene data show CDR1 as MNHEY and CDR2 as SVGAGI.

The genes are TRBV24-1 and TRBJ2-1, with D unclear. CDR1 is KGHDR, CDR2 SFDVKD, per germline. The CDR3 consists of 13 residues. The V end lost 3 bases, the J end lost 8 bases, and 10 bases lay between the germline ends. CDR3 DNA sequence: TGTGCCACCAGTGATCCAGCGATCGATGAGCAGTTCTTC. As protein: CATSDPAIDEQFF.

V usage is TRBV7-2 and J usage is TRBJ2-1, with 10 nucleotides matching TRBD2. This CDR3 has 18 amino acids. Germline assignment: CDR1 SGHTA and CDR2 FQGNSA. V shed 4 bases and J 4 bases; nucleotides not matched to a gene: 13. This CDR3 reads CASSSRAAGGPKYNEQFF. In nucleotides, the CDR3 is TGTGCCAGCAGCTCCCGAGCAGCGGGGGGGCCGAAGTACAATGAGCAGTTCTTC.